This entry features one T cell receptor (beta chain) sequence. This specimen belongs to a study of identifying expanded T cells in peripheral blood. Collection occurred without any documented infections or immune events in donors. TCRdb's copy holds only in-frame clones and misses some; the assay was immunoSEQ multiplex PCR. The sample consists of some 120,000 clones, 84% of them appearing once. V shed 1 base, J shed 7 bases, and the junction held 18 bases outside the gene matches. Per the germline V gene, CDR1 is SGHRS and CDR2 is YFSETQ. This CDR3 region has 20 residues. The V call is TRBV5-1, the J call TRBJ2-2; TRBD1 aligns across 11 bases. The sequenced sample consisted of blood. The source is a person aged 18 to 70 in good health. CDR3 region: CASSLIPPPGQGGRFGELFF. CDR3 bases: TGCGCCAGCAGCTTGATTCCCCCCCCGGGACAGGGGGGACGATTCGGGGAGCTGTTTTTT.